Only a few counts were recorded for the clone carrying this TCR beta chain. TCRdb re-analysed the PCR reads in MiXCR, keeping a single row per CDR3 protein. The sample consists of 6,000 to 7,000 distinct CDR3 sequences, over 25% of them appearing once. The sample belongs to a study of immune characterization of retroperitoneal liposarcoma. The CDR3 has 14 residues. Germline CDR1 is DFQATT and CDR2 is SNEGSKA (reference sequence). V gave up 7 bases and J gave up 5 bases; unmatched junction bases: 13. The clonotype was recovered from a male donor with retroperitoneal liposarcoma. Input material: blood. The chain carries TRBV20-1 and TRBJ2-5, with 7 bases that match TRBD1. The CDR3 DNA reads TGCAGTGTCGCAGATACAGGGGTGGGGGAGACCCAGTACTTC. Translated, it gives CSVADTGVGETQYF.